This T cell receptor (beta chain) was captured in a study of blood T cell repertoires in COVID-19. Study-level background: Acute and convalescent COVID-19 samples came from the United States, Italy and Spain.

In the source study's methods: Quantification of nucleated cells was approximated via reference gene primer amplification. Libraries were prepared by immunoSEQ multiplex PCR; TCRdb keeps only in-frame clonotypes and omits some of them. V, J and clone size are taken as reported in that table, and D and trimming were inferred from the DNA itself. The profile shows about 260,000 clones, around 84% of them singletons. This sequence originates from a man aged 55 to 70 with acute or convalescent COVID-19. The specimen was peripheral blood.

The CDR3 bases are TGTGCCAGCAGTGAAAGGCTAGCTCAGACCCAGTACTTC. Amino acids: CASSERLAQTQYF. This chain uses TRBV2 with TRBJ2-5, with D possibly being TRBD2 (5 bases). CDR3 length equals 13 residues. Trimming stripped 2 bases from V and 6 bases from J, with 10 bases between. The germline V gene encodes CDR1 SNHLY and CDR2 FYNNEI.